Below, 9 T cell receptor beta chains from the same sample are listed, as sequenced in a study of CD8+ T cells in alopecia areata. cDNA prepared by RNA extraction and subsequent reverse transcription served as the template for sequencing. Clones were read by immunoSEQ multiplex PCR, and TCRdb kept only the in-frame ones, dropping some. The sample holds 65,000 to 90,000 clones, roughly 50% seen once. Sequenced material: NKG2D-high CD8+ T cells sorted from blood. The receptor source for this set is a human donor with alopecia areata.

The rearrangement joins TRBV7-9 to TRBJ2-3; the D is unclear. Germline CDR1 SEHNR, CDR2 FQNEAQ (reference sequence). The CDR3 is made up of 8 amino acids. V was trimmed by 10 bases and J by 15 bases, leaving 11 bases between them. CDR3 coding DNA: TGTGCCACCTCATCCCCATATTTT. Its translation: CATSSPYF.

Here the CDR3 reads CASSYGLAGLQYEQYF. The DNA of the CDR3 is TGTGCCAGCAGTTACGGTCTAGCGGGCCTCCAATACGAGCAGTACTTC. The chain is built from TRBV6-5 and TRBJ2-7, with 8 bases matching TRBD2. Losses at the gene ends were 2 bases for V and 4 bases for J; bases not matched to a gene: 10. Germline assignment: CDR1 MNHEY and CDR2 SVGAGI. CDR3 length: 16 residues.

V usage is TRBV9 and J usage is TRBJ2-7; D is possibly TRBD2 (7 bases). Per germline, CDR1 SGDLS and CDR2 YYNGEE. The CDR3 length is 14 residues. V lost 0 bases and J lost 6, with 13 bases in between. The CDR3: CASSVEGGRSEQYF. The CDR3 nucleotides are TGTGCCAGCAGCGTAGAGGGGGGGCGGAGCGAGCAGTACTTC.

V gene TRBV27 combines with J gene TRBJ1-2; D gene unclear. With 2 bases removed from V and 3 bases from J, the gap between germline ends came to 7 bases. The germline V gene encodes CDR1 MNHEY and CDR2 SMNVEV (reference sequence). The CDR3 extends over 13 amino acids. The chain's CDR3 is CASSLGPDYGYTF. Written as DNA, the CDR3 is TGTGCCAGCAGTTTAGGGCCGGACTATGGCTACACCTTC.

The sample holds a few counts of this clone. The V and J genes are TRBV27 and TRBJ1-1, with 7 bases identical to TRBD1. V lost 6 bases to trimming and J lost 4 bases; unmatched junction nucleotides: 8. The CDR3 is made up of 14 amino acids. The V gene's germline CDR1 is MNHEY and CDR2 SMNVEV (reference sequence). In DNA, the CDR3 is TGTGCCAGCAGGTTGACAGGGTCGGGCACTGAAGCTTTCTTT. Translated, it gives CASRLTGSGTEAFF.

CDR3 in amino acids: CSVTEYNEQFF. The DNA of the CDR3 is TGCAGTGTTACCGAATACAATGAGCAGTTCTTC. The V gene is TRBV20-1, the J gene TRBJ2-1; no reliable D call. The CDR3 runs 11 residues. Germline CDR1 DFQATT, CDR2 SNEGSKA (reference sequence). The V end lost 7 bases, the J end lost 4 bases, and 8 bases lay between the germline ends.

This clone has just a few counts. J is TRBJ2-7 and V is TRBV9; the D is unclear. Trimming pared 3 bases from V and 1 base from J, leaving 14 bases between. The V gene's germline CDR1 is SGDLS and CDR2 YYNGEE. The length of the CDR3 is 15 residues. CDR3 nucleotides: TGTGCCAGCAGCGCCGCCCCCGGACCTTCCTACGAGCAGTACTTC. Its protein product is CASSAAPGPSYEQYF.

The chain carries TRBV20-1 and TRBJ1-5; unclear D gene. The CDR3 consists of 9 residues. Per the germline V gene, CDR1 is DFQATT and CDR2 is SNEGSKA (reference sequence). CDR3 in DNA: TGCAGCGCGGGCCAGCCCCAGCATTTT. Amino acids: CSAGQPQHF.

The V gene is TRBV13, the J gene TRBJ1-6; D is unresolved. Trimming stripped 4 bases from V and 6 bases from J, with 7 bases between. The germline CDR1 and CDR2 sequences are PRHDT and FYEKMQ (reference sequence). This CDR3 has 13 residues. The CDR3 bases are TGTGCCAGCAGCTCCCTATTTAATTCACCCCTCCACTTT. This codes for CASSSLFNSPLHF.